This record concerns one T cell receptor beta chain sequence. Its target is unknown. Trimming at V came to 3 bases and at J to 8 bases, leaving 3 bases not matched to a gene. Germline V gene data show CDR1 as KGHSH and CDR2 as LQKENI. CDR3 length: 12 amino acids. The sample comes from a study of T cell responses to AZD1222 COVID-19 vaccine. Study-wide background: The analysis combined second doses at about 4 or about 12 weeks. General study findings and limits: Repertoire sampling occurred only after the peak T cell response. Donors were mostly white British, more females; clonal diversity possibly underestimated. Regions 160-218 and 743-854 held dominance among vaccine-associated CD4 TCRs, which spanned spike.

Measured with immunoSEQ multiplex PCR; TCRdb has only the in-frame clones, and not every one. The sample includes 150,000 to 200,000 clones, 90% to 95% seen only once; the top ten take approximately 3.9%. The J gene is TRBJ1-1, the V gene TRBV18; TRBD1 matches 7 bases. Sample: peripheral blood, taken on day 0 of AZD1222 vaccination. The source is an adult in good health. The CDR3 sequence is CASSPSDREAFF. CDR3 DNA sequence: TGTGCCAGCTCACCCTCGGACAGGGAAGCTTTCTTT.